These T cell receptor beta chains were read from a single sample in a study of T cell responses to AZD1222 COVID-19 vaccine. Sequencing was performed with immunoSEQ multiplex PCR; in TCRdb, only in-frame clones are kept and a portion is missing. The repertoire consists of 110,000 to 150,000 clones, with almost 90% occurring once and the leading ten covering approximately 3.4%. The input for sequencing was peripheral blood, taken on day 0 of AZD1222 vaccination. These receptors originate from an adult in good health. Each CDR3 is given with its conserved first and last residue. A D gene is named only where the DNA matches it firmly. A clone size is listed for some rows: how often the clone was seen (once, few, many), or a class if it is expanded.

cdr3_length	d_call	clone_size	v_call	j_call	cdr3_aa	cdr3_nt
14	NA	NA	TRBV30	TRBJ1-5	CAWSAGFSNQPQHF	TGTGCCTGGAGTGCAGGGTTTAGCAATCAGCCCCAGCATTTT
12	NA	NA	TRBV28	TRBJ1-1	CASRYGNTEAFF	TGTGCCAGCAGATACGGAAACACTGAAGCTTTCTTT
15	NA	NA	TRBV7-9	TRBJ2-3	CASNLGWRVTDTQYF	TGTGCCAGCAACCTAGGGTGGAGGGTCACAGATACGCAGTATTTT
11	NA	NA	TRBV6-2/TRBV6-3	TRBJ2-7	CASSRDSRQYF	TGTGCCAGCAGCCGGGACTCTCGGCAGTACTTC
15	NA	NA	TRBV5-1	TRBJ2-1	CASSGRPLPENEQFF	TGCGCCAGCAGCGGAAGGCCTCTTCCGGAAAATGAGCAGTTCTTC
15	NA	NA	TRBV5-1	TRBJ2-7	CASSLDPGGSYEQYF	TGCGCCAGCAGCTTGGATCCGGGCGGCTCCTACGAGCAGTACTTC
17	NA	NA	TRBV4-3	TRBJ2-7	CASSQDLHSLSSYEQYF	TGCGCCAGCAGCCAAGACCTTCACAGCTTGAGCTCCTACGAGCAGTACTTC
13	NA	NA	TRBV4-3	TRBJ1-5	CASSQDNNQPQHF	TGCGCCAGCAGCCAAGACAACAATCAGCCCCAGCATTTT
17	NA	NA	TRBV4-2	TRBJ1-2	CASSQIIRSKDNYGYTF	TGTGCCAGCAGCCAAATTATAAGGTCGAAGGATAACTATGGCTACACCTTC
13	TRBD1	NA	TRBV5-1	TRBJ1-2	CASSPTGGYGYTF	TGCGCCAGCAGCCCGACAGGGGGCTATGGCTACACCTTC
14	NA	NA	TRBV27	TRBJ2-1	CASSFPGVGSEQFF	TGTGCCAGCAGTTTTCCCGGAGTGGGGAGTGAGCAGTTCTTC
13	NA	NA	TRBV6-5	TRBJ1-5	CATQAGVHQPQHF	TGTGCCACCCAAGCGGGGGTCCATCAGCCCCAGCATTTT
14	NA	NA	TRBV5-1	TRBJ2-5	CASSLGQLGETQYF	TGCGCCAGCAGCTTGGGGCAGCTAGGAGAGACCCAGTACTTC
15	NA	once	TRBV6-1	TRBJ1-5	CASSEAGGGNQPQHF	TGTGCCAGCAGTGAAGCAGGGGGGGGGAATCAGCCCCAGCATTTT
15	NA	NA	TRBV6-1	TRBJ1-5	CASSESGQSNQPQHF	TGTGCCAGCAGTGAATCCGGACAGAGCAATCAGCCCCAGCATTTT
14	NA	NA	TRBV7-2	TRBJ2-2	CANSRTANTGELFF	TGTGCCAATTCACGAACAGCGAACACCGGGGAGCTGTTTTTT
15	TRBD1	NA	TRBV6-5	TRBJ2-7	CASKSQTTGRIEQYF	TGTGCCAGCAAATCCCAAACGACAGGGCGTATCGAGCAGTACTTC
16	NA	NA	TRBV28	TRBJ1-6	CASSPEAWGANSPLHF	TGTGCCAGCAGTCCCGAGGCTTGGGGGGCGAATTCACCCCTCCACTTT
15	TRBD2	NA	TRBV6-5	TRBJ2-3	CASRQLAGVEDTQYF	TGTGCCAGCAGACAACTAGCGGGAGTAGAAGATACGCAGTATTTT
12	NA	once	TRBV30	TRBJ2-1	CAWLVSSYEQFF	TGTGCCTGGCTAGTTTCCTCCTATGAGCAGTTCTTC
12	NA	NA	TRBV18	TRBJ1-1	CASSMTRTEAFF	TGTGCCAGCTCAATGACACGCACTGAAGCTTTCTTT
15	NA	NA	TRBV15	TRBJ1-1	CATSTRKGVDTEAFF	TGTGCCACCAGCACCCGAAAGGGGGTGGACACTGAAGCTTTCTTT
15	TRBD1	once	TRBV13	TRBJ1-2	CASSLPDRGDYGYTF	TGTGCCAGCAGCTTACCCGACAGGGGAGACTATGGCTACACCTTC
16	TRBD2	once	TRBV19	TRBJ2-1	CASTPKGLAGSHEQFF	TGTGCCAGTACCCCGAAAGGGCTAGCGGGTTCCCATGAGCAGTTCTTC
14	NA	NA	TRBV5-1	TRBJ2-3	CASSLGGRTDTQYF	TGCGCCAGCAGCTTGGGGGGACGGACAGATACGCAGTATTTT
12	NA	NA	TRBV6-5	TRBJ1-2	CASSYGTSGYTF	TGTGCCAGCAGTTACGGGACATCTGGCTACACCTTC
16	NA	NA	TRBV10-2	TRBJ2-3	CASSEGAWPAGDTQYF	TGCGCCAGCAGTGAGGGGGCATGGCCCGCCGGGGATACGCAGTATTTT
16	NA	once	TRBV5-3	TRBJ2-2	CARSYLAKEVTGELFF	TGTGCCAGAAGCTATCTAGCAAAAGAGGTGACCGGGGAGCTGTTTTTT
14	NA	once	TRBV11-3	TRBJ1-1	CASSPTVLNTEAFF	TGTGCCAGCAGCCCGACAGTACTGAACACTGAAGCTTTCTTT
13	TRBD1	NA	TRBV2	TRBJ2-4	CASGTGGVNIQYF	TGTGCCAGCGGAACAGGGGGAGTGAACATTCAGTACTTC
14	NA	NA	TRBV7-2	TRBJ1-3	CASSLVHTGNTIYF	TGTGCCAGCAGCTTAGTGCATACTGGAAACACCATATATTTT
15	NA	NA	TRBV9	TRBJ1-4	CASSVRGAANEKLFF	TGTGCCAGCAGCGTCAGAGGGGCGGCTAATGAAAAACTGTTTTTT
15	TRBD2	NA	TRBV7-6	TRBJ2-7	CASSRGSGEAYEQYF	TGTGCCAGCAGCCGGGGTAGCGGGGAAGCCTACGAGCAGTACTTC
15	TRBD2	NA	TRBV6-5	TRBJ2-7	CASSYSEGGPDEQYF	TGTGCCAGCAGTTACTCAGAGGGAGGGCCCGACGAGCAGTACTTC
15	TRBD2	NA	TRBV6-6	TRBJ2-3	CASSPGLAGTDTQYF	TGTGCCAGCAGTCCCGGACTAGCGGGCACAGATACGCAGTATTTT
13	TRBD1	NA	TRBV4-2	TRBJ1-2	CASSYRGEGGYTF	TGTGCCAGCAGCTACAGGGGGGAGGGTGGCTACACCTTC
14	NA	NA	TRBV5-5	TRBJ1-4	CASSGGQENEKLFF	TGTGCCAGCAGCGGTGGACAAGAGAATGAAAAACTGTTTTTT
13	TRBD1	NA	TRBV12-3/TRBV12-4	TRBJ1-2	CASSPRDSYGYTF	TGTGCCAGCAGCCCCCGGGACAGCTATGGCTACACCTTC
23	TRBD2	NA	TRBV23-1	TRBJ2-7	CASSHTGLSVGLQKWPGTYEQYF	TGCGCCAGCAGTCACACTGGCCTTTCAGTGGGACTACAGAAGTGGCCAGGGACCTACGAGCAGTACTTC
12	NA	NA	TRBV29-1	TRBJ1-1	CSVVKEGTEAFF	TGCAGCGTTGTCAAAGAAGGGACTGAAGCTTTCTTT
16	TRBD2	NA	TRBV27	TRBJ2-3	CASSLSASGDTDTQYF	TGTGCCAGCAGCCTCTCGGCTAGCGGGGACACAGATACGCAGTATTTT
13	TRBD1	NA	TRBV19	TRBJ2-1	CASTQGAGNEQFF	TGTGCCAGTACACAGGGGGCGGGGAATGAGCAGTTCTTC
14	NA	NA	TRBV6-4	TRBJ2-3	CASSDQEGTDTQYF	TGTGCCAGCAGTGACCAGGAGGGAACAGATACGCAGTATTTT
16	TRBD1	NA	TRBV5-6	TRBJ2-3	CASSLRGQRVTDTQYF	TGTGCCAGCAGCTTGCGGGGACAGAGGGTCACAGATACGCAGTATTTT
13	NA	few	TRBV30	TRBJ1-3	CAWSVPGVNTIYF	TGTGCCTGGAGTGTACCTGGCGTAAACACCATATATTTT
16	NA	NA	TRBV9	TRBJ2-2	CASSERTYPNTGELFF	TGTGCCAGCAGCGAGAGGACGTACCCGAACACCGGGGAGCTGTTTTTT
13	NA	NA	TRBV28	TRBJ1-1	CASRGSGQAEAFF	TGTGCCAGCAGGGGGTCGGGGCAGGCTGAAGCTTTCTTT
14	TRBD1	NA	TRBV7-2	TRBJ1-5	CASSQGGGNQPQHF	TGTGCCAGCAGCCAGGGGGGGGGCAATCAGCCCCAGCATTTT
12	NA	NA	TRBV3-1/TRBV3-2	TRBJ1-5	CASSQDGQPQHF	TGTGCCAGCAGCCAAGATGGTCAGCCCCAGCATTTT
15	TRBD1	once	TRBV15	TRBJ2-3	CATSRARQGMNTQYF	TGTGCCACCAGCAGAGCCCGACAGGGAATGAATACGCAGTATTTT
13	NA	NA	TRBV19	TRBJ1-6	CASTGTADSPLHF	TGTGCCAGTACCGGGACCGCGGACTCACCCCTCCACTTT
16	TRBD1	NA	TRBV4-2	TRBJ1-5	CASSQSRDRGDQPQHF	TGTGCCAGCAGCCAGTCCCGGGACAGGGGTGATCAGCCCCAGCATTTT
13	NA	NA	TRBV30	TRBJ1-2	CAWSAPGGYGYTF	TGTGCCTGGAGCGCCCCCGGCGGCTATGGCTACACCTTC